This T cell receptor beta chain was profiled in a study of CD8+ T cells in alopecia areata. This clone came up a few times. Isolated RNA was reverse transcribed into cDNA used as the sequencing template. Clones were read by immunoSEQ multiplex PCR, and TCRdb kept only the in-frame ones, dropping some. The sample lists roughly 150,000 clones, about 50% occurring once. Trimming cost V 0 bases and J 2 bases, with 3 bases left between them. The germline V gene encodes CDR1 SGHDT and CDR2 YYEEEE. CDR3 size: 12 residues. Peripheral blood samples and lesional scalp punch biopsies were obtained from alopecia areata patients.

Here the sequenced sample was CD8+ T cells sorted from blood, taken at week 0. This TCR derives from a human donor with alopecia areata. V and J are TRBV5-6 and TRBJ2-7; D call uncertain. In nucleotides, the CDR3 is TGTGCCAGCAGCTTGGACGCCTACGAGCAGTACTTC. It encodes CASSLDAYEQYF.